The sequence of this T cell receptor beta chain was determined in a study of blood T cell repertoires in COVID-19. Original processing notes: Scientists estimated how many nucleated cells there were by amplifying reference gene primers. Clones were sequenced by immunoSEQ multiplex PCR, and TCRdb holds only the in-frame ones, with some missing. V, J and clone size are taken as reported in that table, and D and trimming were inferred from the DNA itself. The data show around 310,000 clones, around 87% seen once. This CDR3 region has 13 residues. The germline V gene has CDR1 SGDLS and CDR2 YYNGEE. V dropped 4 bases and J dropped 10 bases, with 15 bases sitting between them.

This TCR was recovered from a woman aged 40 to 50 with COVID-19, enrolled during active disease. This chain connects TRBV9 to TRBJ1-5; possibly TRBD1 for D (5 bases). Specimen: peripheral blood. CDR3 sequence (DNA): TGTGCCAGCAGCCCTGACAGTAAACTACCCCAGCATTTT. Its translation: CASSPDSKLPQHF.